The 31 T cell receptor beta chains presented below share a single source sample, sequenced in a study of CD8+ T cells in alopecia areata. Sorting of pooled cutaneous lymph node cells was based on CD4, CD8alpha, NKG2D, NKG2ACE and other markers. Following extraction, RNA underwent reverse transcription to cDNA, which served as the sequencing template. Clones were sequenced by immunoSEQ multiplex PCR, and TCRdb holds only the in-frame ones, with some missing. This repertoire holds around 300,000 clones, and none appear only once. The specimen was CD4+ T cells sorted from a lymph node. Every receptor here comes from a C3H/HeJ mouse with alopecia areata. For this strain, the MHC haplotype corresponds to H2-k.

Turning to this clone: Mouse germline and gene names are used. The CDR3 end falls 4 residues outside the read, so it is completed with the germline J gene. The V and J genes are TRBV1 and TRBJ2-1, with 8 bases lining up with TRBD1. The germline CDR1 and CDR2 sequences are NSQYPW and LRSPGD (reference sequence). The V gene end was trimmed by 6 bases and the J gene end by 4 bases; junction bases not matched to a gene: 5. The CDR3 has 14 amino acids. The chain's CDR3 is CTCSPGTGYAEQFF. The covered CDR3 bases are TGCACCTGCAGCCCCGGGACAGGATATGCT. Together with reference TRBV1 and TRBJ2-1, the CDR3 gives the full variable domain: VTLLEQNPRWRLVPRGQAVNLRCILKNSQYPWMSWYQQDLQKQLQWLFTLRSPGDKEVKSLPGADYLATRVTDTELRLQVANMSQGRTLYCTCSPGTGYAEQFFGPGTRLTVL.

As concerns this clone: Germline and genes here are mouse. The read terminates 4 residues ahead of where the CDR3 ends, so the germline J gene completes it. Distinct nucleotide sequences in the sample also encode this CDR3. This chain joins TRBV14 and TRBJ2-5; 8 nucleotides agree with TRBD2. The V and J ends lost 1 base and 3 bases, in that order; junction bases with no gene match: 1. Germline assignment: CDR1 SGHDT and CDR2 FRDEAV. This CDR3 comprises 14 residues. The CDR3 is CASSFPGGQDTQYF. The CDR3 bases that were read are TGTGCCAGCAGTTTCCCTGGGGGGCAAGAC.

This clone was counted between two and nine times. Germline and genes: mouse. The observed sequence ends 3 residues before the CDR3 terminus, with the missing tail filled in from the germline J gene. V is TRBV5 and J is TRBJ1-6; 8 bases are shared with TRBD1. TRBJ1-6 counts as an open reading frame of uncertain function. This CDR3 has 15 amino acids. CDR1 is LGHNA, CDR2 YNLKQL, per germline (reference sequence). V dropped 2 bases and J dropped 5; count of bases not matched to a gene: 2. CDR3: CASSQWTGNNSPLYF. The CDR3 DNA, read in part, is TGTGCCAGCAGCCAATGGACAGGGAATAATTCGCCC.

This clone has a handful of counts. Gene names denote mouse genes. The CDR3 end lies 4 residues beyond the end of the read and is filled in from the germline J gene. The chain employs TRBV31 and TRBJ1-2, with 7 bases identical to TRBD1. Per the germline V gene, CDR1 is GKSSPN and CDR2 is SITVG. Trimming cost V 1 base and J 4 bases; bases outside gene matches: 3. This CDR3 spans 13 amino acids. This CDR3 is CAWSHDRASDYTF. The DNA read from the CDR3 is TGTGCCTGGAGTCACGACAGGGCCTCC.

This clone was seen only a few times. Germline and genes: mouse. The CDR3 is cut off 4 residues early in the read; its end comes from the germline J gene. The chain combines TRBV5 with TRBJ2-1; 7 nucleotides agree with TRBD2. V lost 1 base to trimming and J lost 3 bases; unmatched junction nucleotides: 3. This CDR3 spans 15 amino acids. Germline-derived CDR1 and CDR2 are LGHNA and YNLKQL (reference sequence). Partial CDR3 DNA: TGTGCCAGCAGCCAAGTCACTGGGGTCTATGCT. This sequence encodes CASSQVTGVYA. In full, the CDR3 is CASSQVTGVYAEQFF.

Notes on this clone: The gene names here belong to mouse. The sample holds other DNA sequences that translate to the same CDR3. The CDR3 reads CASGDGYNSPLYF. The sequenced part of the CDR3 DNA is TGTGCCAGCGGTGATGGGTATAATTCGCCC. V usage is TRBV13-2 and J usage is TRBJ1-6; D is undetermined. Read data end 3 residues before the CDR3 end; the end is taken from the germline J gene. TRBJ1-6 is designated an ORF whose function remains uncertain. The ends were cut back, 0 bases at V and 4 bases at J, with 2 bases in the middle. From germline, CDR1 is NNHNN and CDR2 SYGAGS (reference sequence). The CDR3 runs to 13 residues.

This clone was recorded a few times. Mouse gene names and germline throughout. Coverage ceases 4 residues before the CDR3 finishes, and the germline J gene fills in the end. Different DNA sequences within this sample yield the same CDR3. The chain combines TRBV19 with TRBJ2-3; 10 bases are a match to TRBD2. This CDR3 is built from 16 residues. CDR1 is FNHDT and CDR2 is SITEND in the germline V gene (reference sequence). Trimming at V came to 2 bases and at J to 0 bases, leaving 3 bases not matched to a gene. The DNA read from the CDR3 is TGTGCCAGCAGTATTCCTGGGGGGGCAAGTGCAGAA. Protein product: CASSIPGGASAE. The CDR3 as a whole reads CASSIPGGASAETLYF.

This clone was detected only a few times. Mouse gene names and germline throughout. The read falls 4 residues short of the CDR3 end, and the missing part is taken from the germline J gene. The chain links TRBV13-1 to TRBJ2-2; TRBD1 matches at 7 bases. The CDR3 is 15 residues long. V was clipped by 5 bases and J by 3 bases; unmatched bases: 7. The germline CDR1 and CDR2 sequences are NSHNY and SYGAGN. The DNA read from the CDR3 is TGTGCCAGCAGGCCGGGACAGCCTTACACCGGG. This codes for CASRPGQPYTG. The complete CDR3 protein is CASRPGQPYTGQLYF.

This clone was observed at least ten times. Gene names and germline match the mouse. Additional DNA sequences in this sample encode the identical CDR3. CDR3 protein: CTCSADRDSPLYF. The sequenced CDR3 bases are TGCACCTGCAGTGCAGACAGAGATTCGCCC. This rearrangement joins TRBV1 to TRBJ1-6; no reliable D call. The CDR3 end is not reached by the read, which stops 3 residues before it; the germline J gene fills it in. TRBJ1-6 is designated an ORF whose function remains uncertain. The germline V gene encodes CDR1 NSQYPW and CDR2 LRSPGD (reference sequence). The CDR3 length is 13 residues. Trimming cost V 0 bases and J 8 bases, with 5 bases left between them.

This clone was picked up a small number of times. The gene names given are mouse names. The observed sequence ends 4 residues before the CDR3 terminus, with the missing tail filled in from the germline J gene. This chain connects TRBV1 to TRBJ2-3; D is perhaps TRBD1 (6 bases). The CDR3 is made up of 15 amino acids. The germline V and J ends were trimmed by 3 bases and 2 bases, with 12 bases remaining between them. In germline, CDR1 is NSQYPW, CDR2 LRSPGD (reference sequence). Incomplete CDR3 DNA: TGCACCTGCAGTGCGCCTCGGACAGATGCAGAA. Its translation: CTCSAPRTDAE. The entire CDR3 sequence reads CTCSAPRTDAETLYF.

In the case of this clone: Here the gene names and germline are mouse. Coverage ceases 4 residues before the CDR3 finishes, and the germline J gene fills in the end. The rearrangement uses TRBV1 and TRBJ2-2; TRBD1 matches at 9 bases. This CDR3 has 16 amino acids. The germline gives CDR1 NSQYPW, CDR2 LRSPGD (reference sequence). The V and J ends lost 3 bases and 1 base, in that order; junction bases with no gene match: 3. CDR3 sequence: CTCSADRGENTGQLYF. The sequenced part of the CDR3 DNA is TGCACCTGCAGTGCCGACAGGGGGGAAAACACCGGG.

This clone turned up a few times. Germline and genes here are mouse. The read halts 4 residues ahead of the CDR3 end, with the missing end drawn from the germline J gene. This chain uses TRBV31 with TRBJ1-2; TRBD1 agrees at 10 bases. The germline gives CDR1 GKSSPN, CDR2 SITVG. With 3 bases clipped from V and 1 base from J, the junction kept 2 bases outside the gene matches. This CDR3 spans 14 amino acids. The CDR3 sequence: CAWRWDRGNSDYTF. Incomplete CDR3 DNA: TGTGCCTGGAGGTGGGACAGGGGAAACTCC.

This clone was seen a few times. Gene names and germline refer to mouse. Sequencing ends 4 residues short of the CDR3 end; the germline J gene provides the rest. The chain links TRBV1 to TRBJ2-1; 9 nucleotides align to TRBD1. Per the germline V gene, CDR1 is NSQYPW and CDR2 is LRSPGD (reference sequence). The CDR3 totals 16 residues. V shed 3 bases, J shed 5 bases, and the junction held 8 bases outside the gene matches. The sequenced CDR3 bases are TGCACCTGCAGTGCGGAGGGACAGGGAGGGGATGCT. Translation: CTCSAEGQGGDA. The whole CDR3 protein reads CTCSAEGQGGDAEQFF.

This clone was seen more than once but under ten times. Gene names and germline refer to mouse. The observed sequence ends 4 residues before the CDR3 terminus, with the missing tail filled in from the germline J gene. V and J are TRBV5 and TRBJ2-2, with D hard to call. CDR3 length: 15 residues. With 0 bases removed from V and 0 bases from J, the gap between germline ends came to 5 bases. Germline CDR1 and CDR2: LGHNA and YNLKQL (reference sequence). The CDR3 region is CASSQERSNTGQLYF. The sequenced CDR3 bases are TGTGCCAGCAGCCAAGAGAGGTCAAACACCGGG.

A few counts support this clone. Since a much larger clone is just one base distant, this may be a read error. The genes are named according to mouse. CDR3 sequence reads: CASSGTNQDTQYF. CDR3 bases read: TGTGCCAGCAGCGGGACAAACCAAGAC. The chain links TRBV5 to TRBJ2-5, with a possible D match to TRBD1 (6 bases). The read terminates 4 residues before the CDR3 end, so the remaining end is supplied by the germline J gene. CDR1 is LGHNA, CDR2 YNLKQL, per germline (reference sequence). The CDR3 is 13 residues long. Trimming left V 5 bases short and J 0 bases short, with 6 bases between.

With respect to this clone: Mouse names are used for the genes. The read stops 4 residues short of the end of the CDR3; the missing end is completed from the germline J gene. The gene calls are TRBV13-3 and TRBJ2-2; TRBD2 matches at 12 bases. This CDR3 has 15 amino acids. J was trimmed by 6 bases and V by 2 bases; bases with no gene match: 2. Germline V lookup: CDR1 NNHDY, CDR2 SYVADS. The CDR3 here is CASSERTGGAGQLYF. The part of the CDR3 DNA that was read is TGTGCCAGCAGTGAACGGACTGGGGGGGCCGGG. The whole variable domain, remainder taken from reference TRBV13-3 and TRBJ2-2, is EAAVTQSPRSKVAVTGGKVTLSCHQTNNHDYMYWYRQDTGHGLRLIHYSYVADSTEKGDIPDGYKASRPSQENFSLILELASLSQTAVYFCASSERTGGAGQLYFGEGSKLTVL.

Comments on this clone: The listed genes are named as in mouse. The observed sequence ends 4 residues before the CDR3 terminus, with the missing tail filled in from the germline J gene. V is TRBV1 and J is TRBJ2-2; 12 nucleotides match TRBD2. The J segment lost 1 base and the V segment lost 4 bases, leaving 4 bases of the junction unmatched. This CDR3 region has 17 residues. Germline CDR1 reads NSQYPW; CDR2 reads LRSPGD (reference sequence). CDR3 sequence reads: CTCSGPGLGGNTGQLYF. The covered CDR3 bases are TGCACCTGCAGTGGGCCGGGACTGGGGGGAAACACCGGG.

As to this clone: These gene names are mouse names. The read terminates 4 residues before the CDR3 end, so the remaining end is supplied by the germline J gene. The rearrangement uses TRBV1 and TRBJ2-7, with D perhaps TRBD2 (5 bases). The CDR3 has 13 amino acids. The germline V gene has CDR1 NSQYPW and CDR2 LRSPGD (reference sequence). The covered CDR3 bases are TGCACCTGCAGTGACTGGTTCCGATAT. This encodes CTCSDWFRY. The complete CDR3 protein is CTCSDWFRYEQYF.

This clone has a handful of counts. All gene names here are mouse names. CDR3 amino acids: CASSLTGQPYEQYF. CDR3 bases read: TGTGCCAGCAGTTTAACGGGACAGCCCTAT. The chain uses TRBV14 and TRBJ2-7; 7 positions match TRBD1. The read ends 4 residues early relative to the CDR3; the germline J gene fills the gap. Per the germline V gene, CDR1 is SGHDT and CDR2 is FRDEAV. The V gene end was trimmed by 2 bases and the J gene end by 2 bases; junction bases not matched to a gene: 4. The CDR3 covers 14 residues. The full variable domain, its missing parts supplied by reference TRBV14 and TRBJ2-7, is EAGVTQSPRYAVLQEGQAVSFWCDPISGHDTLYWYQQPRDQGPQLLVYFRDEAVIDNSQLPSDRFSAVRPKGTNSTLKIQSAKQGDTATYLCASSLTGQPYEQYFGPGTRLTVL.

This clone has a handful of counts. Mouse gene names apply. The sequenced fragment ends 4 residues before the CDR3 boundary, so the rest is inferred from the germline J gene. The chain uses TRBV19 and TRBJ2-5; 10 nucleotides agree with TRBD2. The CDR3 has 14 amino acids. CDR1 is FNHDT and CDR2 is SITEND in the germline V gene (reference sequence). The DNA read from the CDR3 is TGTGCCAGCAGTACTGGGGGGGCGCGGGAC. As protein: CASSTGGARD. The entire CDR3 protein is CASSTGGARDTQYF. Together with reference TRBV19 and TRBJ2-5, the CDR3 gives the full variable domain: GGIITQTPKFLIGQEGQKLTLKCQQNFNHDTMYWYRQDSGKGLRLIYYSITENDLQKGDLSEGYDASREKKSSFSLTVTSAQKNEMAVFLCASSTGGARDTQYFGPGTRLLVL.

A few counts support this clone. Genes here carry mouse names. The read stops 4 residues short of the end of the CDR3; the missing end is completed from the germline J gene. J is TRBJ2-5 and V is TRBV5; 12 bases line up with TRBD1. The CDR3 sequence is 16 residues long. In germline, CDR1 is LGHNA, CDR2 YNLKQL (reference sequence). V lost 4 bases and J lost 1; bases outside the gene matches: 3. CDR3 DNA (partial): TGTGCCAGCAGCCCGGGACAGGGGGCGGACCAAGAC. Amino acid sequence: CASSPGQGADQD. The whole CDR3 protein is CASSPGQGADQDTQYF.

In the case of this clone: Here the gene names and germline are mouse. The read terminates 4 residues before the CDR3 end, so the remaining end is supplied by the germline J gene. Other DNA sequences within the sample encode an identical CDR3. This chain links TRBV31 with TRBJ2-2, with 10 positions matching TRBD2. CDR1 and CDR2 (germline): GKSSPN, SITVG. Losses at the gene ends were 3 bases for V and 1 base for J; bases not matched to a gene: 5. The CDR3 runs 16 residues. The sequenced part of the CDR3 DNA is TGTGCCTGGAGCCTCCGGGACTGGGGAAACACCGGG. It encodes CAWSLRDWGNTG. The full CDR3 sequence reads CAWSLRDWGNTGQLYF.

The table lists this clone with a few counts. The junction shows a germline mismatch at one end, possibly a read error. Gene names and germline refer to mouse. The read halts 4 residues ahead of the CDR3 end, with the missing end drawn from the germline J gene. The chain has TRBV13-1 and TRBJ1-2; 7 positions match TRBD1. CDR1 and CDR2 from the germline V gene are NSHNY and SYGAGN. The CDR3 length is 14 residues. CDR3 sequence: CASGDATGDSDYTF. CDR3 bases read: TGTGCCAGCGGTGATGCAACAGGGGACTCC.

This clone was seen many times. Gene and germline names: mouse. Sequencing ends 4 residues short of the CDR3 end; the germline J gene provides the rest. The chain carries TRBV13-2 and TRBJ2-5, with TRBD2 matching over 14 bases. The junction had 8 bases not matched to a gene; V was cut back by 5 bases and J by 0 bases. CDR1 and CDR2 from the germline V gene are NNHNN and SYGAGS (reference sequence). CDR3 length equals 18 residues. CDR3 sequence: CASGLPGLGGRNQDTQYF. CDR3 DNA (partial): TGTGCCAGCGGGCTCCCGGGACTGGGGGGGCGGAACCAAGAC.

Worth noting for this clone: The genes are named according to mouse. The read finishes 4 residues shy of the CDR3 end, and the germline J gene is used to complete it. The chain uses TRBV5 and TRBJ2-5; D may be TRBD2 (6 bases). In germline, CDR1 is LGHNA, CDR2 YNLKQL (reference sequence). The V end was cut by 4 bases, the J end by 1 base, with 9 bases between. The CDR3 consists of 14 residues. The CDR3 here is CASSPPGDQDTQYF. The DNA read from the CDR3 is TGTGCCAGCAGCCCCCCTGGGGACCAAGAC.

This clone was detected only a few times. Gene names denote mouse genes. The CDR3 end lies 4 residues beyond the end of the read and is filled in from the germline J gene. The chain recombines TRBV13-1 with TRBJ2-1, with 12 bases lining up with TRBD1. Germline V gene sequence: CDR1 NSHNY, CDR2 SYGAGN. The length of the CDR3 is 15 residues. The chain's CDR3 is CASSGGQGAKAEQFF. The part of the CDR3 DNA that was read is TGTGCCAGCAGTGGGGGACAGGGGGCGAAGGCT.

Comment on this clone: Mouse germline and gene names are used. The read halts 4 residues ahead of the CDR3 end, with the missing end drawn from the germline J gene. The rearrangement joins TRBV13-1 to TRBJ2-5; perhaps TRBD2 as D (6 bases). The CDR3 runs to 13 residues. Germline-derived CDR1 and CDR2 are NSHNY and SYGAGN. CDR3 DNA, as far as it was read: TGTGCCAGCAGTGAACACTGGGAAGAC. This translates into CASSEHWED. The full CDR3 is CASSEHWEDTQYF.

This clone turned up a few times. The gene names here belong to mouse. The missing CDR3 end, 4 residues past where the read stops, is filled in from the germline J gene. The chain employs TRBV13-1 and TRBJ2-3, with TRBD2 as a possible D gene (9 bases). Germline CDR1 is NSHNY and CDR2 is SYGAGN. Trimming removed 5 bases from V and 3 bases from J, with 25 bases in between. CDR3 length equals 18 residues. The DNA read from the CDR3 is TGTGCCAGCAGAAACGACAGGGGATGGGGACTGGGCGCAGAA. Translation gives CASRNDRGWGLGAE. The full CDR3 is CASRNDRGWGLGAETLYF.

Only a few counts were recorded for this clone. Mouse names are used for the genes. Other DNA sequences in the same sample also yield this CDR3. The CDR3 sequence is CASSPGGNTEVFF. The covered CDR3 bases are TGTGCCAGCAGCCCAGGGGGGAACACA. The chain uses TRBV13-3 and TRBJ1-1; 7 bases line up with TRBD1. Read data end 4 residues before the CDR3 end; the end is taken from the germline J gene. CDR3 length: 13 residues. CDR1 is NNHDY, CDR2 SYVADS, per germline. J was trimmed by 1 base and V by 5 bases; bases with no gene match: 2.

This clone was counted only a few times. Gene names denote mouse genes. The read halts 4 residues ahead of the CDR3 end, with the missing end drawn from the germline J gene. The chain has TRBV19 and TRBJ2-7, with D possibly being TRBD1 (6 bases). The length of the CDR3 is 12 residues. Trimming removed 5 bases at V and 2 bases at J, with 8 bases between. Germline-derived CDR1 and CDR2 are FNHDT and SITEND (reference sequence). Incomplete CDR3 DNA: TGTGCCAGCAGAGGGACAACCTAT. Protein: CASRGTTY. The CDR3, in full, reads CASRGTTYEQYF.

In regard to this clone: The genes and germline here are from mouse. The CDR3 goes on 4 residues after the read ends, and that part is filled in from the germline J gene. This chain uses TRBV13-3 with TRBJ2-7; D ambiguous. Germline V CDR1 and CDR2: NNHDY, SYVADS. Trimming shortened V by 0 bases and J by 3 bases, and 7 bases separated the two germline ends. The CDR3 spans 13 residues. The CDR3 DNA, read in part, is TGTGCCAGCAGTGATGGCAGATACTAT. It codes for CASSDGRYY. The CDR3, in full, reads CASSDGRYYEQYF.